A single TCR beta chain is shown here with its context. Its antigen is not identified. This specimen includes other DNA sequences encoding the same CDR3. The data originate from a study of shared clonotypes between healthy human individuals. The study, taken as a whole, reports: Naive subsets tended to show greater estimated richness than memory subsets. Of the naive CD4 clonotypes, approximately 5% were shared across a few donors.

TCRdb's table, derived via immunoSEQ multiplex PCR, lists solely in-frame clones and lacks some. Among around 600,000 clones listed, around 97% were seen once. Specimen: naive CD4+ T cells sorted from blood. Subset given: CD45RA+ positively selected. This clonotype was obtained from a young woman in good health.

The CDR3 here is CASSWTSGRGYEQYF. In DNA form, the CDR3 reads TGCGCCAGCAGCTGGACTAGCGGGAGAGGGTACGAGCAGTACTTC. The V and J genes are TRBV5-1 and TRBJ2-7; the match to TRBD2 covers 13 bases. With 3 bases clipped from V and 4 bases from J, the junction kept 4 bases outside the gene matches. Germline V gene sequence: CDR1 SGHRS, CDR2 YFSETQ. CDR3 length: 15 amino acids.